The 25 T cell receptor beta chains below were found in one sample sequenced in a study of blood T cell repertoires in COVID-19 (dated by TCRdb to the early 2020s). Preparation of the library involved the immunoSEQ multiplex PCR assay. As stored in TCRdb, this immuneACCESS dataset retains in-frame rearrangements with V and J assigned. A fraction of the clones does not appear; measured against another copy, unresolved V genes explain less than half of the discrepancy, and the remainder lacks a known reason. The sample contains roughly 120,000 clones, about 85% of them found a single time. The ten largest clones add up to around 7.7% of the sample. The sample taken for sequencing was peripheral blood. Receptor source: a human donor in a cohort sampled during active COVID-19.

The chain joins TRBV25-1 to TRBJ2-1, with TRBD1 matching 9 bases. CDR1 and CDR2 from the germline V gene are MGHDK and SYGVNS. V shed 2 bases and J 7 bases; nucleotides not matched to a gene: 6. The CDR3 sequence is 15 residues long. The CDR3 spells CASSELGQGFNEQFF. The CDR3 DNA reads as TGTGCCAGCAGTGAACTAGGACAGGGGTTTAATGAGCAGTTCTTC.

The chain recombines TRBV6-5 with TRBJ1-6; 7 bases map to TRBD1. V shed 7 bases, J shed 9 bases, and the junction held 9 bases outside the gene matches. The CDR3 has 14 residues. Germline lookup yields CDR1 MNHEY and CDR2 SVGAGI. CDR3 residues: CASIPDRRGSPLHF. The CDR3 DNA reads as TGTGCCAGCATACCGGACAGGCGGGGTTCACCCCTCCACTTT.

The V call is TRBV18, the J call TRBJ1-1; TRBD1 aligns across 9 bases. Germline V lookup: CDR1 KGHSH, CDR2 LQKENI. This CDR3 contains 16 residues. V lost 1 base and J lost 4; bases outside the gene matches: 7. The CDR3 DNA reads TGTGCCAGCTCACCACGACAGGGGGGTTCGGGCACTGAAGCTTTCTTT. Translated, it gives CASSPRQGGSGTEAFF.

V and J are TRBV7-9 and TRBJ1-1; D is unclear. This CDR3 is 13 amino acids long. Trimming pared 1 base from V and 3 bases from J, leaving 6 bases between. CDR1 is SEHNR, CDR2 FQNEAQ, per germline (reference sequence). CDR3 residues: CASSLVADTEAFF. The CDR3 coding sequence is TGTGCCAGCAGCTTAGTCGCGGACACTGAAGCTTTCTTT.

This rearrangement joins TRBV12-1 to TRBJ1-1; the listed D gene, TRBD1, was not tested against the DNA. TRBV12-1 is a known pseudogene. The CDR3 runs 16 residues. The CDR3 region has the DNA TGTGCCAGCAGCTCCTTAGGGGGACAGGTGAACACTGAAGCTTTCTTT. This sequence encodes CASSSLGGQVNTEAFF.

The genes are TRBV2 and TRBJ2-3, with TRBD1 matching over 11 bases. Germline V gene data show CDR1 as SNHLY and CDR2 as FYNNEI. This CDR3 is built from 14 residues. Trimming took 4 bases from V and 6 from J; bases not matched to a gene: 3. CDR3 DNA sequence: TGTGCCAGCAGTGGGGACAGGGGGTTGGATACGCAGTATTTT. It translates to CASSGDRGLDTQYF.

The V call is TRBV10-1, the J call TRBJ1-1; D is unresolved. The CDR3 is made up of 13 amino acids. V lost 6 bases and J lost 0, with 8 bases in between. Germline lookup yields CDR1 WNHNN and CDR2 SYGVQD (reference sequence). The CDR3 sequence: CASRAGLNTEAFF. The CDR3 DNA is TGCGCCAGCAGAGCGGGCCTGAACACTGAAGCTTTCTTT.

This clone has a handful of counts. This sequence joins TRBV15 and TRBJ2-1; D possibly corresponds to TRBD1 (6 bases). CDR1 and CDR2 (germline): LNHNV, YYDKDF (reference sequence). The CDR3 has 14 amino acids. The V end was cut by 6 bases, the J end by 6 bases, with 15 bases between. This CDR3 is CATREVGGFNEQFF. CDR3 nucleotides: TGTGCCACCAGAGAGGTAGGGGGATTCAATGAGCAGTTCTTC.

The rearrangement uses TRBV5-4 and TRBJ1-2, with a possible D match to TRBD1 (5 bases). Trimming stripped 4 bases from V and 4 bases from J, with 14 bases between. This CDR3 spans 14 amino acids. Germline values: CDR1 SGHNT, CDR2 YYREEE (reference sequence). The CDR3 sequence is CASSPQGLVYGYTF. In DNA, the CDR3 is TGTGCCAGCAGCCCGCAGGGCCTAGTCTATGGCTACACCTTC.

In this sample, this clone turned up a few times. The chain employs TRBV5-4 and TRBJ2-7, with D possibly being TRBD2 (7 bases). The CDR3 is 15 amino acids. Trimming cost V 5 bases and J 0 bases, with 15 bases left between them. In germline, CDR1 is SGHNT, CDR2 YYREEE (reference sequence). CDR3 residues: CASRRGAGDSYEQYF. Written as DNA, the CDR3 is TGTGCCAGCAGACGGGGGGCGGGAGACTCCTACGAGCAGTACTTC.

V is TRBV18 and J is TRBJ1-6, with TRBD1 as a possible D gene (6 bases). The CDR3 runs 15 residues. Germline CDR1 is KGHSH and CDR2 is LQKENI. With 0 bases removed from V and 8 bases from J, the gap between germline ends came to 11 bases. Here the CDR3 DNA reads TGTGCCAGCTCACCACCGGGCAGGGGAGATTCACCCCTCCACTTT. This gives the protein CASSPPGRGDSPLHF.

The chain combines TRBV3-1 (or the pseudogene TRBV3-2) with TRBJ2-5; 7 nucleotides line up with TRBD2. Germline V gene data show CDR1 as LGHDT and CDR2 as YNNKEL (reference sequence). Trimming took 3 bases from V and 8 from J; bases not matched to a gene: 9. The CDR3 totals 14 residues. This chain's CDR3 is CASSQMTSTETQYF. The CDR3 DNA reads as TGTGCCAGCAGCCAGATGACTAGCACGGAAACCCAGTACTTC.

The CDR3: CASSAERIHEQYF. The DNA of the CDR3 is TGTGCCAGCAGTGCTGAGCGGATCCACGAGCAGTACTTC. The chain uses TRBV2 and TRBJ2-7; a possible D gene is TRBD2 (5 bases). The CDR3 length is 13 residues. Trimming took off 4 bases at V and 5 bases at J, with 12 bases between the two ends. Looked up from germline, CDR1 is SNHLY and CDR2 is FYNNEI.

This clone appeared a few times. The V call is TRBV5-1, the J call TRBJ2-1, with D possibly TRBD1 on 6 matching bases. Germline CDR1 SGHRS, CDR2 YFSETQ. V dropped 4 bases and J dropped 9 bases, with 17 bases sitting between them. The CDR3 contains 14 residues. CDR3 nucleotides: TGCGCCAGCAGCCCTGAGGTAGGCAGGGGTGAGCAGTTCTTC. Its translation is CASSPEVGRGEQFF.

The chain has TRBV10-2 and TRBJ2-1; the D is unclear. V lost 4 bases and J 9 bases, leaving 16 bases between the germline ends. Per the germline V gene, CDR1 is WSHSY and CDR2 is SAAADI. The CDR3 spans 14 residues. The CDR3 loop reads CASSVVRNPSEQFF. CDR3 sequence (DNA): TGCGCCAGCAGTGTGGTCAGAAACCCCAGTGAGCAGTTCTTC.

This clone turned up a few times. The chain combines TRBV7-9 with TRBJ2-7; no firm D call. In germline, CDR1 is SEHNR, CDR2 FQNEAQ (reference sequence). The CDR3 length is 14 residues. V gave up 3 bases and J gave up 4 bases, with 13 bases separating them. Here the CDR3 DNA reads TGTGCCAGCAGCTTTGAGAGTACCCCGTACGAGCAGTACTTC. This codes for CASSFESTPYEQYF. The full variable domain, with the rest looked up from reference TRBV7-9 and TRBJ2-7, is DTGVSQNPRHKITKRGQNVTFRCDPISEHNRLYWYRQTLGQGPEFLTYFQNEAQLEKSRLLSDRFSAERPKGSFSTLEIQRTEQGDSAMYLCASSFESTPYEQYFGPGTRLTVT.

J is TRBJ2-3 and V is TRBV3-1 (or the pseudogene TRBV3-2); D might be TRBD2 (5 bases). CDR1 and CDR2 from the germline V gene are LGHDT and YNNKEL (reference sequence). Trimming took off 4 bases at V and 3 bases at J, with 11 bases between the two ends. CDR3 size: 14 residues. CDR3 region: CASSRLGMTDTQYF. In DNA form, the CDR3 reads TGTGCCAGCAGCCGCCTCGGGATGACAGATACGCAGTATTTT.

The chain joins TRBV2 to TRBJ2-6; D is undetermined. Trimming took 3 bases from V and 0 from J, leaving 6 bases between them. Per the germline V gene, CDR1 is SNHLY and CDR2 is FYNNEI. CDR3 length equals 15 residues. The CDR3 DNA sequence: TGTGCCAGCAGTGATCGGAGCTCTGGGGCCAACGTCCTGACTTTC. It translates to CASSDRSSGANVLTF. Together with reference TRBV2 and TRBJ2-6, the CDR3 gives the full variable domain: EPEVTQTPSHQVTQMGQEVILRCVPISNHLYFYWYRQILGQKVEFLVSFYNNEISEKSEIFDDQFSVERPDGSNFTLKIRSTKLEDSAMYFCASSDRSSGANVLTFGAGSRLTVL.

The chain couples TRBV14 to TRBJ2-7, with 7 bases that match TRBD1. The junction had 11 bases not matched to a gene; V was cut back by 4 bases and J by 2 bases. The CDR3 sequence is 16 residues long. Germline CDR1 SGHDN, CDR2 FVKESK. In DNA, the CDR3 is TGTGCCAGCAGCCGACGAACAGGGGTCATTCCCTACGAGCAGTACTTC. Its translation: CASSRRTGVIPYEQYF.

The V gene is TRBV29-1, the J gene TRBJ1-2, with 7 bases fitting TRBD1. Unmatched junction bases numbered 8, after V lost 6 bases and J lost 7 bases. Germline-derived CDR1 and CDR2 are SQVTM and ANQGSEA. The CDR3 sequence is 12 residues long. Here the CDR3 reads CSVARTGSGYTF. The CDR3 nucleotides read TGCAGCGTGGCGCGGACAGGCAGTGGCTACACCTTC.

This clone was seen a few times. The J gene is TRBJ2-7, the V gene TRBV11-3; 7 bases map to TRBD2. The CDR3 is 15 amino acids. With V trimmed by 6 bases and J by 0 bases, 8 bases remained unmatched. Germline values: CDR1 SGHNT, CDR2 YENEEA. The CDR3 sequence is CASSRPGLFSYEQYF. The CDR3 DNA sequence: TGTGCCAGCAGTCGGCCGGGACTATTCTCCTACGAGCAGTACTTC.

This rearrangement joins TRBV11-3 to TRBJ2-7; TRBD1 agrees at 7 bases. CDR1 is SGHNT and CDR2 is YENEEA in the germline V gene. This CDR3 comprises 15 residues. The J segment lost 0 bases and the V segment lost 2 bases, leaving 4 bases of the junction unmatched. The CDR3 here is CASSLRQGTSYEQYF. CDR3 sequence (DNA): TGTGCCAGCAGCTTACGACAGGGTACCTCCTACGAGCAGTACTTC.

The chain couples TRBV5-1 to TRBJ1-4, with TRBD1 matching 7 bases. The J segment lost 5 bases and the V segment lost 5 bases, leaving 12 bases of the junction unmatched. Germline CDR1 SGHRS, CDR2 YFSETQ. The CDR3 is made up of 16 amino acids. CDR3 amino acids: CASRSRDSFRNEKLFF. The CDR3 nucleotides are TGCGCCAGCAGAAGCCGGGACAGCTTTCGGAATGAAAAACTGTTTTTT.

This clone was recorded only once. J is TRBJ2-3 and V is TRBV7-2, with 9 bases that match TRBD1. The germline CDR1 and CDR2 sequences are SGHTA and FQGNSA. The length of the CDR3 is 14 residues. The V gene end was trimmed by 5 bases and the J gene end by 5 bases; junction bases not matched to a gene: 5. The CDR3 DNA reads TGTGCCAGCAGCACGGACAGGGGTGGAGATACGCAGTATTTT. Translated, it gives CASSTDRGGDTQYF. The full variable domain, its missing parts supplied by reference TRBV7-2 and TRBJ2-3, is GAGVSQSPSNKVTEKGKDVELRCDPISGHTALYWYRQSLGQGLEFLIYFQGNSAPDKSGLPSDRFSAERTGGSVSTLTIQRTQQEDSAVYLCASSTDRGGDTQYFGPGTRLTVL.

J is TRBJ1-6 and V is TRBV19; 8 positions agree with TRBD1. The J segment lost 5 bases and the V segment lost 5 bases, leaving 20 bases of the junction unmatched. This CDR3 is built from 20 residues. CDR1 is LNHDA and CDR2 is SQIVND in the germline V gene (reference sequence). The CDR3 coding sequence is TGTGCCAGTAGTTCAGGCCTGGAGTGGGACAGGACAGGGAATAATTCACCCCTCCACTTT. It codes for CASSSGLEWDRTGNNSPLHF.